Listed below are T cell receptor beta chains from one sample, sequenced in a study of CD8 T cells in Susac syndrome. TCRdb itself ran the immunoSEQ multiplex PCR reads through MiXCR, one entry per CDR3 protein. The sample yields under 200,000 distinct CDR3 sequences, 94% seen once. The sequencing input was CD4+ T cells from PBMCs. The source is a human donor with Susac syndrome. The CDR3 runs from the conserved cysteine through the conserved F or W. A D gene is named only where the DNA matches it firmly. A clone size is listed for some rows: how often the clone was seen (once, few, many), or a class if it is expanded.

clone_size	d_call	v_call	j_call	cdr3_nt	cdr3_aa
NA	TRBD2	TRBV24-1	TRBJ2-3	TGTGCCACAAGATTTCCTAGCGGGGGCCGGGACACAGATACGCAGTATTTT	CATRFPSGGRDTDTQYF
NA	NA	TRBV3-1	TRBJ2-2	TGTGCCAGCAGCCCTGACACGAACACCGGGGAGCTGTTTTTT	CASSPDTNTGELFF
once	NA	TRBV2	TRBJ1-2	TGTGCCAGCAGAGATTTCTATGGCTACACCTTC	CASRDFYGYTF
NA	NA	TRBV6-1	TRBJ2-3	TGTGCCAGCAGTGGTCGTGGCACAGATACGCAGTATTTT	CASSGRGTDTQYF
NA	NA	TRBV5-1	TRBJ2-7	TGCGCCAGCAGCCTAACTAGACAGAGGGGGAACGAGCAGTACTTC	CASSLTRQRGNEQYF
NA	NA	TRBV20-1	TRBJ2-1	TGCAGTGCTAGGGGGCAGGAGCAGTTCTTC	CSARGQEQFF
once	NA	TRBV20-1	TRBJ2-3	TGCAGTGCTAGAGATCAAATGGGGACAGATACGCAGTATTTT	CSARDQMGTDTQYF
once	TRBD2	TRBV5-4	TRBJ2-5	TGTGCCAGCAGCTCGGGCGCTGGCGGGGGGGCGGTGGAGACCCAGTACTTC	CASSSGAGGGAVETQYF
NA	NA	TRBV6-1	TRBJ1-1	TGTGCCAGCAGTGTTAGTCAGGGCTCGGAAGCTTTCTTT	CASSVSQGSEAFF
NA	NA	TRBV3-1	TRBJ1-2	TGTGCCAGCAGCCAAGATGACAGTTATGGCTACACCTTC	CASSQDDSYGYTF
NA	NA	TRBV12-3/TRBV12-4	TRBJ1-4	TGTGCCAGCAGTTTAAGAGGAGGTAATGAAAAACTGTTTTTT	CASSLRGGNEKLFF
NA	TRBD1	TRBV12-5	TRBJ2-7	TGTGCTAGTGGCCGGGGACAGTACGAGCAGTACTTC	CASGRGQYEQYF
NA	TRBD2	TRBV18	TRBJ2-7	TGTGCCAGCTCACCCACGCGGGAGGCAGGAATGTTCTTC	CASSPTREAGMFF
NA	TRBD2	TRBV4-2	TRBJ2-3	TGTGCCAGCAGCCAAGGAAGCGGGGGGGCCCAAGATACGCAGTATTTT	CASSQGSGGAQDTQYF
NA	NA	TRBV29-1	TRBJ2-5	TGCAGCGCAGCGCTACAAGAGACCCAGTACTTC	CSAALQETQYF
NA	NA	TRBV12-3/TRBV12-4	TRBJ2-1	TGTGCCAGCAAAGAGGGCCGCTCCTACAATGAGCAGTTCTTC	CASKEGRSYNEQFF
NA	TRBD1	TRBV5-6	TRBJ1-6	TGTGCCAGCAGCTCCGGGACAGGGGCAGACTCCTATAATTCACCCCTCCACTTT	CASSSGTGADSYNSPLHF
NA	NA	TRBV2	TRBJ2-3	TGTGCCAGGAAAGGGGGATATACGCAGTATTTT	CARKGGYTQYF
NA	NA	TRBV7-9	TRBJ1-5	TGTGCCAGCAGCCCTAGCCGGGCTCAGGCCCAGCATTTT	CASSPSRAQAQHF
NA	TRBD1	TRBV18	TRBJ2-7	TGTGCCAGCTCACAGTCCCCGGGACAGGGGAACTACGAGCAGTACTTC	CASSQSPGQGNYEQYF
NA	NA	TRBV29-1	TRBJ2-3	TGCAGCGTTGACACAGATACGCAGTATTTT	CSVDTDTQYF
NA	NA	TRBV14	TRBJ1-6	TGTGCCAGCAGCCAAAGAGGGGCCCTTGATTCACCCCTCCACTTT	CASSQRGALDSPLHF
few	NA	TRBV12-3/TRBV12-4	TRBJ2-5	TGTGCCAGCAGTCTCACAGGGACCCAAGAGACCCAGTACTTC	CASSLTGTQETQYF
NA	NA	TRBV5-1	TRBJ1-1	TGCGCCAGCAGCTTGCCGGAAAGGAACACTGAAGCTTTCTTT	CASSLPERNTEAFF
NA	TRBD1	TRBV11-2	TRBJ1-2	TGTGCCAGCAGCTTCCCCCTCACAGGGGGCGACTATGGCTACACCTTC	CASSFPLTGGDYGYTF
NA	NA	TRBV18	TRBJ2-7	TGTGCCAGCTCACCACTCCGGTATAGGGACGAGCAGTACTTC	CASSPLRYRDEQYF
NA	NA	TRBV7-2	TRBJ1-2	TGTGCCAGCAGCCCTCATTCCCGCGGGGCCGTTAGCTACACCTTC	CASSPHSRGAVSYTF
NA	NA	TRBV3-1	TRBJ1-1	TGTGCCAGCAGCCAAGACAGGGACACTGAAGCTTTCTTT	CASSQDRDTEAFF
NA	NA	TRBV13	TRBJ1-3	TGTGCCAGCAGCCTAGCGTACAGGGACTCTGGAAACACCATATATTTT	CASSLAYRDSGNTIYF
NA	NA	TRBV30	TRBJ2-3	TGTGCCTGGAGCCTGGAGGTAGGCACAGATACGCAGTATTTT	CAWSLEVGTDTQYF
NA	TRBD2	TRBV12-3/TRBV12-4	TRBJ2-3	TGTGCCAGCAGCCCGGGACTAGGCCTCACAGATACGCAGTATTTT	CASSPGLGLTDTQYF
NA	NA	TRBV7-8	TRBJ2-3	TGTGCCAGCAGCTCAGATTTGGCAGATACGCAGTATTTT	CASSSDLADTQYF
NA	NA	TRBV20-1	TRBJ1-1	TGCAGTGCTACGACAGTGAACACTGAAGCTTTCTTT	CSATTVNTEAFF
NA	TRBD1	TRBV6-5	TRBJ2-1	TGTGCCAGCAGCCGACAGGGGCTTGAGCAGTTCTTC	CASSRQGLEQFF
once	TRBD1	TRBV4-2	TRBJ1-1	TGTGCCAGCAGCCCCTTAACCCGACAGGGTTGGGACACTGAAGCTTTCTTT	CASSPLTRQGWDTEAFF
NA	NA	TRBV4-1	TRBJ2-1	TGCGCCAGCAGCCAAGGCCCAGCCAGCTCCTACAATGAGCAGTTCTTC	CASSQGPASSYNEQFF
once	NA	TRBV20-1	TRBJ1-1	TGCAGTGCTAGTAGGGTGAACACTGAAGCTTTCTTT	CSASRVNTEAFF
NA	TRBD1	TRBV30	TRBJ2-3	TGTGCCTGGAGTCTGGACAGGGCAAAGTATTTT	CAWSLDRAKYF
NA	NA	TRBV4-1	TRBJ2-7	TGCGCCAGCAGCCAAGCACGGGCCAGACCCTACGAGCAGTACTTC	CASSQARARPYEQYF
once	NA	TRBV3-1	TRBJ2-1	TGTGCCAGCAGCCAAGATCTCCAATCCCTCAATGAGCAGTTCTTC	CASSQDLQSLNEQFF